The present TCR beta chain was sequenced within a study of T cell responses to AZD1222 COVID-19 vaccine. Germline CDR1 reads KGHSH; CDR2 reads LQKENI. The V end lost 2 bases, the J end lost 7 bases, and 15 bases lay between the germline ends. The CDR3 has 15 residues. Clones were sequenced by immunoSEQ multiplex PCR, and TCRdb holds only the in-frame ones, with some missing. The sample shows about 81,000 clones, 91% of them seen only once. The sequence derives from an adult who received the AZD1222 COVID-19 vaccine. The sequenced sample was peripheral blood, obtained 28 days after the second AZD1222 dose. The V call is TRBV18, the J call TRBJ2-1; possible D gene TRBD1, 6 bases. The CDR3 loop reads CASSPRQESWNEQFF. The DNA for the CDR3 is TGTGCCAGCTCACCAAGACAGGAATCGTGGAATGAGCAGTTCTTC.